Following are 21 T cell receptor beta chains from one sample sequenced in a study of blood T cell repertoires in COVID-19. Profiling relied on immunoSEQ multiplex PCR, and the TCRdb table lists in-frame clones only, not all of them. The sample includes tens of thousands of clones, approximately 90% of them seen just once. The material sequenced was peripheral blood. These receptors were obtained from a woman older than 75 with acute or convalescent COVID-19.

The CDR3 region is CASSPTGSQPQHF. For the CDR3, the DNA is TGTGCCAGCTCCCCAACGGGGAGTCAGCCCCAGCATTTT. The chain couples TRBV18 to TRBJ1-5; D unclear. V lost 6 bases to trimming and J lost 6 bases, with 12 bases between them. This CDR3 spans 13 amino acids. CDR1 KGHSH and CDR2 LQKENI come from the germline V gene. Based on the CDR3 plus reference TRBV18 and TRBJ1-5, the full variable domain is NAGVMQNPRHLVRRRGQEARLRCSPMKGHSHVYWYRQLPEEGLKFMVYLQKENIIDESGMPKERFSAEFPKEGPSILRIQQVVRGDSAAYFCASSPTGSQPQHFGDGTRLSIL.

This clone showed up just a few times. CDR3 in DNA: TGTGCCACTCGCGGCACGAACAATCAGCCCCAGCATTTT. Protein product: CATRGTNNQPQHF. The chain links TRBV2 to TRBJ1-5; D gene unclear. The V end lost 10 bases, the J end lost 3 bases, and 13 bases lay between the germline ends. This CDR3 has 13 residues. Germline assignment: CDR1 SNHLY and CDR2 FYNNEI.

CDR3 protein: CASSSSRGGRDYGYTF. CDR3 nucleotide sequence: TGTGCCAGCAGCTCCTCCCGGGGGGGAAGGGACTATGGCTACACCTTC. The genes are TRBV3-1 (or the pseudogene TRBV3-2) and TRBJ1-2, with D possibly matching TRBD1 (5 bases). The CDR3 extends over 16 amino acids. CDR1 is LGHDT and CDR2 is YNNKEL in the germline V gene (reference sequence). The V gene lost 5 bases and the J gene lost 3 bases, with 19 bases spanning the gap.

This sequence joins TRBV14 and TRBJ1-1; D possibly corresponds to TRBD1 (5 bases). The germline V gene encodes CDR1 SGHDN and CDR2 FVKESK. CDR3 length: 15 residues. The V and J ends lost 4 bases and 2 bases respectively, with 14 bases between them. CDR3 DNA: TGTGCCAGCAGCCCGCTCTTGACAGCAAACACTGAAGCTTTCTTT. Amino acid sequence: CASSPLLTANTEAFF. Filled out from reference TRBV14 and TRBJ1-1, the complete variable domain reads EAGVTQFPSHSVIEKGQTVTLRCDPISGHDNLYWYRRVMGKEIKFLLHFVKESKQDESGMPNNRFLAERTGGTYSTLKVQPAELEDSGVYFCASSPLLTANTEAFFGQGTRLTVV.

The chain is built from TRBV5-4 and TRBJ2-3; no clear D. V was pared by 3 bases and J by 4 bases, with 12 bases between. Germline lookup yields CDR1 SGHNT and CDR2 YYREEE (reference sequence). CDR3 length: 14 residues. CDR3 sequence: CASSSVGPADTQYF. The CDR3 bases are TGTGCCAGCAGCTCCGTTGGTCCGGCAGATACGCAGTATTTT.

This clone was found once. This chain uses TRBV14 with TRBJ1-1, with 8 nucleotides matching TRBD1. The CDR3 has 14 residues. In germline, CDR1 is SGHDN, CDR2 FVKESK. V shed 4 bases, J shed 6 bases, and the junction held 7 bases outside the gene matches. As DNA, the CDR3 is TGTGCCAGCAGCCCACGACAGGGGATAGCTGAAGCTTTCTTT. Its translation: CASSPRQGIAEAFF.

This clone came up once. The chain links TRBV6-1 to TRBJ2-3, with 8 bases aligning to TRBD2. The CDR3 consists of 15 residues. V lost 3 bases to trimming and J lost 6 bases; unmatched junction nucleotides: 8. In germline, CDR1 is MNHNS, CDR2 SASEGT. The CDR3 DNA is TGTGCCAGCAGTGATAGCGGGACTAAGTCGGATACGCAGTATTTT. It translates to CASSDSGTKSDTQYF.

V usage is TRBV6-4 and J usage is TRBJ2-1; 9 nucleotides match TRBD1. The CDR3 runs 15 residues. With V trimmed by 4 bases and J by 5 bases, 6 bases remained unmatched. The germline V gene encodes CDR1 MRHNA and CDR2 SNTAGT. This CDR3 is CASSGDRASDNEQFF. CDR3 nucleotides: TGTGCCAGCAGTGGGGACAGGGCTTCGGACAATGAGCAGTTCTTC.

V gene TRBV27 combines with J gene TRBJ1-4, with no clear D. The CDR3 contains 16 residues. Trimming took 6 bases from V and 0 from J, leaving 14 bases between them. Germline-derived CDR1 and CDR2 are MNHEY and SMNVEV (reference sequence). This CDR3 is CASSSEMRATNEKLFF. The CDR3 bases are TGTGCCAGCAGCTCTGAGATGCGGGCAACTAATGAAAAACTGTTTTTT.

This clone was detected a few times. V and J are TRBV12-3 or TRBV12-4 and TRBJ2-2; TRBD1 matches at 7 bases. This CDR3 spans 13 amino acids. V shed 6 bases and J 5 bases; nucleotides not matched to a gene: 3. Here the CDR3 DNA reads TGTGCCAGCAGACCGACAGGGACCGGGGAGCTGTTTTTT. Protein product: CASRPTGTGELFF.

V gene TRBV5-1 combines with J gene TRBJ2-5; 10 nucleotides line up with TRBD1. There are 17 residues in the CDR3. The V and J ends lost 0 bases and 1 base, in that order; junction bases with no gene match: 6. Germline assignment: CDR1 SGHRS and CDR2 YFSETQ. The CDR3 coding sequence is TGCGCCAGCAGCTTGGGTTTGGGACAGGGGACCCAAGAGACCCAGTACTTC. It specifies CASSLGLGQGTQETQYF.

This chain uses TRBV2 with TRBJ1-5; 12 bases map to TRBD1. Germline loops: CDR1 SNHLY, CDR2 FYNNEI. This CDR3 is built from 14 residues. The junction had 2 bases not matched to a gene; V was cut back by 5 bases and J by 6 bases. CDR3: CASSWDRGRQPQHF. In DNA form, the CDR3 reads TGTGCCAGCAGTTGGGACAGGGGGCGTCAGCCCCAGCATTTT.

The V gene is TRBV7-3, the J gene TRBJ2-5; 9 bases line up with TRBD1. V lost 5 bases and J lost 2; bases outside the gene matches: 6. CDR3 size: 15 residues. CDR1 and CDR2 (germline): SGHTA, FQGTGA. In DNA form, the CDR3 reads TGTGCCAGCAGCCCACAGGGGGCTCGACAAGAGACCCAGTACTTC. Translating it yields CASSPQGARQETQYF.

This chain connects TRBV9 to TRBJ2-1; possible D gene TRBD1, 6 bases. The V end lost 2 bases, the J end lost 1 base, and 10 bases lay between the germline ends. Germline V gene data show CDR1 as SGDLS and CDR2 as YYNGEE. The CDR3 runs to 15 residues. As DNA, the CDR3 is TGTGCCAGCAGCGTTGGGCAGGGGTCCTACAATGAGCAGTTCTTC. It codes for CASSVGQGSYNEQFF.

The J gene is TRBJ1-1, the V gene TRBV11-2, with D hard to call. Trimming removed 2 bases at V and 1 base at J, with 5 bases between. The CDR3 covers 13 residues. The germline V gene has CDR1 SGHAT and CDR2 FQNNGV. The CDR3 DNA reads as TGTGCCAGCAGCTTATTAGAGAACACTGAAGCTTTCTTT. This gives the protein CASSLLENTEAFF.

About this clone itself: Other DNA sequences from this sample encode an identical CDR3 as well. The DNA for the CDR3 is TGTGCCAGCAGTTTCGGGGGGGGTGGCTACACCTTC. Translation: CASSFGGGGYTF. The rearrangement links TRBV27 to TRBJ1-2; a possible D gene is TRBD1 (5 bases). Germline values: CDR1 MNHEY, CDR2 SMNVEV (reference sequence). The CDR3 sequence is 12 residues long. Trimming removed 3 bases from V and 7 bases from J, with 9 bases in between.

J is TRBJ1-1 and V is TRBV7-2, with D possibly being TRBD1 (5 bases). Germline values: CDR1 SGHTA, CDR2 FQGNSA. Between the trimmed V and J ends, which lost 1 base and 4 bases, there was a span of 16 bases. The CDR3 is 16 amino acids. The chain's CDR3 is CASSLVGTRGTTEAFF. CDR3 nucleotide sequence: TGTGCCAGCAGCTTAGTTGGAACAAGGGGAACCACTGAAGCTTTCTTT.

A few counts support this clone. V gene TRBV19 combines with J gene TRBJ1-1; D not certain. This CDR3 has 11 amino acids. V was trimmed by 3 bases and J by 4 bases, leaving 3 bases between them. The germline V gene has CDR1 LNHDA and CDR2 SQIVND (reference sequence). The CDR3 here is CASSMSTEAFF. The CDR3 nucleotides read TGTGCCAGTAGTATGAGCACTGAAGCTTTCTTT. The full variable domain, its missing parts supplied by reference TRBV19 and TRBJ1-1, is DGGITQSPKYLFRKEGQNVTLSCEQNLNHDAMYWYRQDPGQGLRLIYYSQIVNDFQKGDIAEGYSVSREKKESFPLTVTSAQKNPTAFYLCASSMSTEAFFGQGTRLTVV.

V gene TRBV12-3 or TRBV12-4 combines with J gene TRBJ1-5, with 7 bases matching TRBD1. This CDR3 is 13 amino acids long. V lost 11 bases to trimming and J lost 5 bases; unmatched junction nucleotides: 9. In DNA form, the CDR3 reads TGTGCCCTCGGACGGGACAGCGATCAGCCCCAGCATTTT. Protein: CALGRDSDQPQHF.

The CDR3 loop reads CASSLVQGGEQFF. CDR3 sequence (DNA): TGTGCCAGCAGTTTGGTTCAAGGAGGTGAGCAGTTCTTC. This rearrangement joins TRBV12-3 or TRBV12-4 to TRBJ2-1, with D possibly being TRBD2 (5 bases). This CDR3 has 13 amino acids. V lost 3 bases to trimming and J lost 9 bases, with 12 bases between them.

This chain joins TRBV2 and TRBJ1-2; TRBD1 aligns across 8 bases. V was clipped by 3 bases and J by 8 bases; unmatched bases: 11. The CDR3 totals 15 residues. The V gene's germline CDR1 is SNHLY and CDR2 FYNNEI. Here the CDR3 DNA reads TGTGCCAGCAGTGAGGGACAGGCCTTCCCTGGCGGCTACACCTTC. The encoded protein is CASSEGQAFPGGYTF. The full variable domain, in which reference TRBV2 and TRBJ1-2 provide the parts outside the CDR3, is EPEVTQTPSHQVTQMGQEVILRCVPISNHLYFYWYRQILGQKVEFLVSFYNNEISEKSEIFDDQFSVERPDGSNFTLKIRSTKLEDSAMYFCASSEGQAFPGGYTFGSGTRLTVV.